Following are 18 T cell receptor beta chains from one sample sequenced in a study of blood T cell repertoires in COVID-19. Produced via immunoSEQ multiplex PCR; TCRdb's table is partial and in-frame only. Among roughly 120,000 clones listed, approximately 87% were seen once. Sequencing was carried out using peripheral blood. These receptors were collected from a woman in her 70s with acute or convalescent COVID-19.

This clone was counted once. This chain links TRBV13 with TRBJ2-5; TRBD2 aligns across 11 bases. Germline V gives CDR1 PRHDT, CDR2 FYEKMQ (reference sequence). This CDR3 spans 18 amino acids. J gave up 4 bases and V 4 bases, and 14 bases lay outside the gene matches. The CDR3 region has the DNA TGTGCCAGCAGCTCCGGGACTAGCGGCACTCAAATAGGAGAGACCCAGTACTTC. It is translated as CASSSGTSGTQIGETQYF.

This chain joins TRBV18 and TRBJ2-5; D is perhaps TRBD1 (6 bases). CDR1 is KGHSH and CDR2 is LQKENI in the germline V gene. Deletions cut 3 bases from V and 0 bases from J, with 11 bases between. The CDR3 runs to 15 residues. CDR3 DNA sequence: TGTGCCAGCTCACCGGGGGCGGGCGACCAAGAGACCCAGTACTTC. This encodes CASSPGAGDQETQYF.

V is TRBV28 and J is TRBJ1-5; D ambiguous. Germline lookup yields CDR1 MDHEN and CDR2 SYDVKM. CDR3 length: 13 amino acids. Trimming took 6 bases from V and 4 from J, leaving 10 bases between them. CDR3 residues: CASRATPNQPQHF. The CDR3 nucleotides read TGTGCCAGCAGAGCGACCCCGAATCAGCCCCAGCATTTT. Full variable domain (remainder filled in from reference TRBV28 and TRBJ1-5): DVKVTQSSRYLVKRTGEKVFLECVQDMDHENMFWYRQDPGLGLRLIYFSYDVKMKEKGDIPEGYSVSREKKERFSLILESASTNQTSMYLCASRATPNQPQHFGDGTRLSIL.

V is TRBV7-9 and J is TRBJ1-1; no reliable D call. The CDR3 has 12 amino acids. The V end was cut by 5 bases, the J end by 5 bases, with 9 bases between. Germline V gene data show CDR1 as SEHNR and CDR2 as FQNEAQ (reference sequence). CDR3 bases: TGTGCCAGCAGCAGCCTTTGGACTGAAGCTTTCTTT. Amino acid sequence: CASSSLWTEAFF.

The chain uses TRBV15 and TRBJ1-4; 9 nucleotides match TRBD1. Germline V gives CDR1 LNHNV, CDR2 YYDKDF (reference sequence). Trimming took 3 bases from V and 5 from J; bases not matched to a gene: 7. The CDR3 runs 16 residues. CDR3: CATSRGEGQGNEKLFF. CDR3 coding DNA: TGTGCCACCAGCAGGGGGGAAGGACAGGGGAATGAAAAACTGTTTTTT.

The rearrangement joins TRBV5-1 to TRBJ1-4; D gene unclear. Trimming cost V 4 bases and J 4 bases, with 8 bases left between them. Germline CDR1 and CDR2: SGHRS and YFSETQ. The CDR3 consists of 13 residues. The CDR3 DNA reads as TGCGCCAGCAGCGAAGCTAGTAATGAAAAACTGTTTTTT. Its protein product is CASSEASNEKLFF.

This sequence joins TRBV13 and TRBJ1-3; D might be TRBD1 (5 bases). The CDR3 has 15 residues. The germline V gene encodes CDR1 PRHDT and CDR2 FYEKMQ (reference sequence). V lost 6 bases and J lost 7, with 19 bases in between. Written as DNA, the CDR3 is TGTGCCAGCAGTCTCCGGGGGGGTCGAGCGAACACCATATATTTT. Amino acids: CASSLRGGRANTIYF. Complete variable domain (other parts from reference TRBV13 and TRBJ1-3): AAGVIQSPRHLIKEKRETATLKCYPIPRHDTVYWYQQGPGQDPQFLISFYEKMQSDKGSIPDRFSAQQFSDYHSELNMSSLELGDSALYFCASSLRGGRANTIYFGEGSWLTVV.

V gene TRBV19 combines with J gene TRBJ2-1; 9 bases match TRBD2. V was clipped by 3 bases and J by 2 bases; unmatched bases: 8. The CDR3 is 17 residues long. Looked up from germline, CDR1 is LNHDA and CDR2 is SQIVND (reference sequence). This CDR3 reads CASSIDFASGAYNEQFF. CDR3 nucleotides: TGTGCCAGTAGTATTGACTTCGCTAGCGGGGCCTACAATGAGCAGTTCTTC.

This clone was picked up one time. The chain combines TRBV6-6 with TRBJ2-7; no definite D call. Trimming shortened V by 0 bases and J by 3 bases, and 9 bases separated the two germline ends. The CDR3 loop spans 14 amino acids. Germline V gene lookup returns CDR1 MNHNY and CDR2 SVGAGI (reference sequence). DNA for the CDR3: TGTGCCAGCAGTTACTCCAGAAACCTCTACGAGCAGTACTTC. Its protein is CASSYSRNLYEQYF.

This chain's CDR3 is CASSVQGALGTGELFF. The CDR3 region has the DNA TGTGCCAGCAGCGTCCAGGGGGCCTTGGGGACCGGGGAGCTGTTTTTT. V gene TRBV9 combines with J gene TRBJ2-2; 8 positions agree with TRBD1. Losses at the gene ends were 2 bases for V and 5 bases for J; bases not matched to a gene: 8. The CDR3 length is 16 residues. Germline CDR1 and CDR2: SGDLS and YYNGEE.

The V and J genes are TRBV5-8 and TRBJ2-5; perhaps TRBD2 as D (7 bases). The CDR3 runs to 14 residues. V was clipped by 6 bases and J by 3 bases, with 15 bases between them. The germline V gene encodes CDR1 SGHTS and CDR2 YDEGEE. The CDR3, as DNA: TGTGCCAGCAACAACGGGGGGCAGGAAGAGACCCAGTACTTC. Protein: CASNNGGQEETQYF.

The chain employs TRBV10-1 and TRBJ1-1; 7 positions agree with TRBD1. Germline V gives CDR1 WNHNN, CDR2 SYGVQD (reference sequence). This CDR3 is built from 18 residues. The V gene end was trimmed by 6 bases and the J gene end by 3 bases; junction bases not matched to a gene: 19. The chain's CDR3 is CASRGETGSDIWYTEAFF. The CDR3 region has the DNA TGCGCCAGCAGGGGAGAGACAGGGTCCGATATATGGTACACTGAAGCTTTCTTT.

The V gene is TRBV6-5, the J gene TRBJ1-2; TRBD1 matches at 7 bases. The length of the CDR3 is 16 residues. The germline V gene encodes CDR1 MNHEY and CDR2 SVGAGI. Trimming cost V 0 bases and J 4 bases; bases outside gene matches: 8. CDR3 nucleotide sequence: TGTGCCAGCAGTTACTCGACCGGGGACAGTCTCTATGGCTACACCTTC. Translated, it gives CASSYSTGDSLYGYTF.

DNA of the CDR3: TGTGCCATCAGTGAGTCGAGAGGAGGGAACACTGAAGCTTTCTTT. It translates to CAISESRGGNTEAFF. The chain is built from TRBV10-3 and TRBJ1-1; D remains ambiguous. Trimming left V 0 bases short and J 1 base short, with 9 bases between. Germline V gene lookup returns CDR1 ENHRY and CDR2 SYGVKD. CDR3 length equals 15 residues.

This sequence joins TRBV2 and TRBJ2-4; D is undetermined. From germline, CDR1 is SNHLY and CDR2 FYNNEI. The CDR3 runs to 14 residues. Trimming took off 5 bases at V and 1 base at J, with 9 bases between the two ends. DNA for the CDR3: TGTGCCAGCAGTCTCGACTGGGCCAAAAACATTCAGTACTTC. Protein: CASSLDWAKNIQYF.

The genes are TRBV7-2 and TRBJ1-2; D remains unclear. The germline gives CDR1 SGHTA, CDR2 FQGNSA. V lost 2 bases and J lost 0, with 7 bases in between. CDR3 length: 14 residues. The CDR3 region is CASSLSPSNYGYTF. As DNA, the CDR3 is TGTGCCAGCAGCTTATCTCCGTCTAACTATGGCTACACCTTC.

The CDR3 loop is CASRDSANYGYTF. For the CDR3, the DNA is TGTGCCAGCAGGGACAGCGCTAACTATGGCTACACCTTC. This chain links TRBV2 with TRBJ1-2; TRBD1 might be the D (6 bases). In germline, CDR1 is SNHLY, CDR2 FYNNEI. The CDR3 covers 13 residues. V lost 6 bases, J lost 0 bases, and 8 bases lay in between.

This clone was seen a single time. The V call is TRBV25-1, the J call TRBJ1-2; D uncertain. V lost 3 bases and J lost 5, with 16 bases in between. Germline CDR1 is MGHDK and CDR2 is SYGVNS. The CDR3 is made up of 15 amino acids. The CDR3 here is CASSEAPSGPYGYTF. CDR3 nucleotides: TGTGCCAGCAGTGAGGCCCCTTCAGGTCCGTATGGCTACACCTTC.